What follows is one T cell receptor (beta chain) and its context. Produced via immunoSEQ multiplex PCR; TCRdb's table is partial and in-frame only. The sample yields around 220,000 clones, around nine tenths seen once. The data derive from a study of blood T cell repertoires in COVID-19. Trimming took 4 bases from V and 6 from J, leaving 33 bases between them. The CDR3 spans 20 residues. Germline V gene lookup returns CDR1 LNHDA and CDR2 SQIVND (reference sequence). This chain links TRBV19 with TRBJ1-1; D may be TRBD1 (5 bases). This TCR was recovered from a young woman who had recovered from COVID-19. Sequencing was carried out using PBMCs or T cells enriched from blood (not recorded which). The CDR3 DNA reads TGTGCCAGTAGTAGGGAGAATGTGGGGCGTATCGGTTTGAGCGGGGCTGAAGCTTTCTTT. This sequence encodes CASSRENVGRIGLSGAEAFF.